These 30 T cell receptor beta chains share one sample of origin, sequenced in a study of molecular identifiers for immune sequencing clone quantification. Each CDR3 protein is one row after TCRdb ran MiXCR on the PCR reads. The table has some 100,000 distinct CDR3 sequences, over 15% seen once. The sequencing input was naive CD8+ T cells from blood, with Jurkat cell RNA spiked in. Documented subset: FACS-sorted CD8+CD4-CCR7+CD45RA+ naive T cells. These TCRs come from a human donor in good health. Some libraries in this study had Jurkat cell RNA spiked in.

This clonotype was seen at least ten times. The chain uses TRBV5-8 and TRBJ2-1; 9 bases match TRBD2. CDR1 and CDR2 (germline): SGHTS, YDEGEE. The CDR3 covers 17 residues. The ends lost 0 bases at V and 6 bases at J; junction bases unmatched: 10. The CDR3 nucleotides are TGTGCCAGCAGCTTGGAGGGGGTAGCGGGAGTTCTCAATGAGCAGTTCTTC. Translating it yields CASSLEGVAGVLNEQFF.

This clonotype has at least ten counts. The chain employs TRBV18 and TRBJ1-2; D not certain. V lost 0 bases, J lost 4 bases, and 9 bases lay in between. Germline V gives CDR1 KGHSH, CDR2 LQKENI. The CDR3 totals 14 residues. The CDR3 nucleotides are TGTGCCAGCTCACCACCAGGGCCCAGCTATGGCTACACCTTC. Translated: CASSPPGPSYGYTF.

The chain combines TRBV7-2 with TRBJ2-7; 9 bases map to TRBD1. The CDR3 loop spans 15 amino acids. Germline CDR1 SGHTA, CDR2 FQGNSA. J was trimmed by 2 bases and V by 1 base; bases with no gene match: 3. CDR3 DNA sequence: TGTGCCAGCAGCTTAGAGGGACAGGGCACCTACGAGCAGTACTTC. Translating gives CASSLEGQGTYEQYF. The full variable domain, rest sourced from reference TRBV7-2 and TRBJ2-7, is GAGVSQSPSNKVTEKGKDVELRCDPISGHTALYWYRQSLGQGLEFLIYFQGNSAPDKSGLPSDRFSAERTGGSVSTLTIQRTQQEDSAVYLCASSLEGQGTYEQYFGPGTRLTVT.

The chain employs TRBV7-9 and TRBJ2-7; D is undetermined. Germline values: CDR1 SEHNR, CDR2 FQNEAQ (reference sequence). This CDR3 is 11 amino acids long. Deletions cut 5 bases from V and 2 bases from J, with 4 bases between. The CDR3 loop is CASSTPYEQYF. In DNA form, the CDR3 reads TGTGCCAGCAGCACCCCCTACGAGCAGTACTTC.

The chain joins TRBV20-1 to TRBJ2-7; 10 positions match TRBD2. The CDR3 spans 12 residues. Per the germline V gene, CDR1 is DFQATT and CDR2 is SNEGSKA (reference sequence). With 6 bases clipped from V and 6 bases from J, the junction kept 5 bases outside the gene matches. CDR3 amino acids: CSATWTSGEQYF. CDR3 nucleotide sequence: TGCAGTGCAACCTGGACTAGCGGCGAGCAGTACTTC.

This clonotype was recorded at least ten times. For the CDR3, the DNA is TGTGCCAGCAGCCCGTCTCTAGCGGGGCCGAGCACAGATACGCAGTATTTT. Translation: CASSPSLAGPSTDTQYF. The V gene is TRBV3-1, the J gene TRBJ2-3, with 9 bases aligning to TRBD2. The trim removed 4 bases at V and 0 bases at J, leaving 8 bases unmatched. The CDR3 has 17 residues. CDR1 is LGHDT, CDR2 YNNKEL, per germline (reference sequence).

Comments on this clonotype: Just one base apart from a much larger clone, this may be a read error. This chain joins TRBV7-6 and TRBJ1-1, with D tentatively TRBD1 (5 bases). Germline-derived CDR1 and CDR2 are SGHVS and FNYEAQ. This CDR3 has 13 residues. The CDR3 sequence: CASSLGGAFEASF. DNA for the CDR3: TGTGCCAGCAGCTTAGGTGGGGCATTTGAAGCTTCCTTT.

The V call is TRBV12-3 or TRBV12-4, the J call TRBJ2-7; TRBD2 is a possible D gene (6 bases). The CDR3 contains 19 residues. Trimming cost V 5 bases and J 1 base, with 27 bases left between them. The CDR3 spells CASSPAPGLTENFSYEQYF. In DNA, the CDR3 is TGTGCCAGCAGTCCCGCCCCGGGACTGACGGAGAACTTTTCCTACGAGCAGTACTTC.

This clonotype was detected ten times or more. In DNA form, the CDR3 reads TGCGCCAGCAGCCAAGATCAAGGCCAGACAGGGTCTAGTACAGATACGCAGTATTTT. Translating it yields CASSQDQGQTGSSTDTQYF. The rearrangement links TRBV4-3 to TRBJ2-3, with 7 bases lining up with TRBD1. CDR3 size: 19 residues. From germline, CDR1 is LGHNA and CDR2 YSLEER. The junction had 15 bases not matched to a gene; V was cut back by 0 bases and J by 3 bases.

This clonotype was seen ten or more times. This chain uses TRBV27 with TRBJ2-7, with 10 bases matching TRBD2. CDR1 is MNHEY, CDR2 SMNVEV, per germline (reference sequence). V trimming: 4 bases; J trimming: 4 bases; junction bases outside the gene matches: 7. The CDR3 is 15 residues long. The CDR3 reads CASSYQAGGGYEQYF. The CDR3, as DNA: TGTGCCAGCAGTTATCAAGCGGGAGGGGGTTACGAGCAGTACTTC.

This clonotype was picked up a small number of times. The gene calls are TRBV7-2 and TRBJ2-1; maybe TRBD1 (6 bases). This CDR3 is built from 14 residues. The germline gives CDR1 SGHTA, CDR2 FQGNSA. The V end lost 2 bases, the J end lost 7 bases, and 12 bases lay between the germline ends. The CDR3: CASSLQGIGNEQFF. The DNA for the CDR3 is TGTGCCAGCAGCTTACAGGGGATAGGGAATGAGCAGTTCTTC.

This clonotype was seen ten or more times. The V and J genes are TRBV29-1 and TRBJ1-2; no definite D call. CDR3 length: 12 residues. Germline lookup yields CDR1 SQVTM and CDR2 ANQGSEA. Trimming shortened V by 4 bases and J by 4 bases, and 10 bases separated the two germline ends. In DNA, the CDR3 is TGCAGCGTTGGCCCGGAGGTCTATGGCTACACCTTC. The encoded protein is CSVGPEVYGYTF. Together with reference TRBV29-1 and TRBJ1-2, the CDR3 gives the full variable domain: SAVISQKPSRDICQRGTSLTIQCQVDSQVTMMFWYRQQPGQSLTLIATANQGSEATYESGFVIDKFPISRPNLTFSTLTVSNMSPEDSSIYLCSVGPEVYGYTFGSGTRLTVV.

V is TRBV4-1 and J is TRBJ2-3; 9 bases agree with TRBD2. CDR1 is MGHRA, CDR2 YSYEKL, per germline. With 3 bases clipped from V and 2 bases from J, the junction kept 6 bases outside the gene matches. This CDR3 is 16 amino acids long. The CDR3 is CASSHNLAGHTDTQYF. For the CDR3, the DNA is TGCGCCAGCAGCCACAATCTAGCGGGACACACAGATACGCAGTATTTT.

This clonotype occurred many times. J is TRBJ2-2 and V is TRBV4-3; 10 nucleotides line up with TRBD1. The length of the CDR3 is 15 residues. The germline V gene has CDR1 LGHNA and CDR2 YSLEER. J lost 3 bases, V lost 3 bases, and 1 base had no gene match. CDR3 DNA: TGCGCCAGCAGCCATGGGACAGGGGACACCGGGGAGCTGTTTTTT. It specifies CASSHGTGDTGELFF.

This clonotype was detected many times. The chain combines TRBV10-3 with TRBJ1-2, with TRBD1 as a possible D gene (6 bases). CDR1 and CDR2 from the germline V gene are ENHRY and SYGVKD. The CDR3 is 13 amino acids. V was trimmed by 7 bases and J by 6 bases, leaving 15 bases between them. CDR3 protein: CAIMGGRSNGYTF. The DNA of the CDR3 is TGTGCCATCATGGGGGGCCGGAGTAATGGCTACACCTTC.

In its sample, this clonotype was seen many times. This sequence joins TRBV30 and TRBJ2-7, with D perhaps TRBD1 or TRBD2 (5 bases each). The ends were cut back, 0 bases at V and 3 bases at J, with 18 bases in the middle. Germline V CDR1 and CDR2: GTSNPN, SVGIG (reference sequence). The CDR3 sequence is 16 residues long. The CDR3, as DNA: TGTGCCTGGAGTGTACGAGGGGCCACCCGCCTCTACGAGCAGTACTTC. Residues: CAWSVRGATRLYEQYF.

The table lists this clonotype with a count of one. It may be a read error: a sequence one base away is much more abundant. The rearrangement uses TRBV12-3 or TRBV12-4 and TRBJ2-1, with 11 bases identical to TRBD2. This CDR3 is 17 amino acids long. In nucleotides, the CDR3 is TGTGCCAGCAGTCCGAGACTAGCGGGATATCTATACAATGAGCAGTCCTTC. This codes for CASSPRLAGYLYNEQSF.

This clonotype was found many times. V usage is TRBV27 and J usage is TRBJ2-3; 9 bases agree with TRBD2. CDR1 and CDR2 from the germline V gene are MNHEY and SMNVEV (reference sequence). The CDR3 contains 17 residues. J was trimmed by 2 bases and V by 4 bases; bases with no gene match: 10. Here the CDR3 reads CASSSLVASGITDTQYF. The CDR3 DNA is TGTGCCAGCAGTTCACTTGTTGCTAGCGGGATCACAGATACGCAGTATTTT.

This clonotype was observed a few times. The chain links TRBV3-1 to TRBJ2-3; TRBD1 agrees at 10 bases. Germline V lookup: CDR1 LGHDT, CDR2 YNNKEL (reference sequence). V dropped 5 bases and J dropped 6; count of bases not matched to a gene: 8. The CDR3 loop spans 15 amino acids. The CDR3 DNA reads TGTGCCAGCAGCGGGCCCGGGACAGGGGAGGATACGCAGTATTTT. It specifies CASSGPGTGEDTQYF.

Ten or more counts support this clonotype. The chain has TRBV18 and TRBJ2-7; 7 nucleotides agree with TRBD1. The CDR3 is 16 residues long. The V and J ends lost 0 bases and 3 bases, in that order; junction bases with no gene match: 8. CDR1 and CDR2 from the germline V gene are KGHSH and LQKENI. Here the CDR3 reads CASSPPMGQPFYEQYF. CDR3 nucleotide sequence: TGTGCCAGCTCACCACCGATGGGACAGCCGTTCTACGAGCAGTACTTC.

This clonotype was picked up many times. The V and J genes are TRBV6-1 and TRBJ1-5; D uncertain. Germline V gives CDR1 MNHNS, CDR2 SASEGT. Trimming left V 5 bases short and J 0 bases short, with 11 bases between. The CDR3 is 15 residues long. Written as DNA, the CDR3 is TGTGCCAGCAGTACCCGGTTGGATAGCAATCAGCCCCAGCATTTT. Its protein product is CASSTRLDSNQPQHF.

Notes on this clonotype: This could be a read error, since a much larger clone is one nucleotide away. The chain combines TRBV6-5 with TRBJ2-1, with D possibly matching TRBD2 (5 bases). Trimming left V 0 bases short and J 12 bases short, with 21 bases between. CDR3 length: 16 residues. CDR1 MNHEY and CDR2 SVGAGI come from the germline V gene. In DNA form, the CDR3 reads TGTGCCAGCAGTTACTCATCTCGGGGTGATTTGGATGGGCAGTTCTTC. It is translated as CASSYSSRGDLDGQFF.

In its sample, this clonotype was seen many times. The chain uses TRBV4-3 and TRBJ2-3; D uncertain. The length of the CDR3 is 13 residues. The ends were cut back, 1 base at V and 5 bases at J, with 7 bases in the middle. Germline loops: CDR1 LGHNA, CDR2 YSLEER. In DNA, the CDR3 is TGCGCCAGCAGCCAAGCTTCGGTAGATACGCAGTATTTT. Translation: CASSQASVDTQYF.

This clonotype was detected many times. The CDR3 nucleotides read TGTGCCAGCAGTTACTCAACAGGGTCTGGCTACACCTTC. It is translated as CASSYSTGSGYTF. This chain connects TRBV6-2 or TRBV6-3 to TRBJ1-2; D might be TRBD1 (6 bases). The germline CDR1 and CDR2 sequences are MNHEY and SVGEGT. This CDR3 is built from 13 residues. V lost 0 bases to trimming and J lost 7 bases, with 9 bases between them.

V and J are TRBV11-2 and TRBJ2-5; TRBD2 is a possible D gene (5 bases). CDR3 length: 14 amino acids. Per the germline V gene, CDR1 is SGHAT and CDR2 is FQNNGV. Trimming left V 3 bases short and J 1 base short, with 9 bases between. DNA for the CDR3: TGTGCCAGCAGCTTTCAAGCGGTCCAAGAGACCCAGTACTTC. It translates to CASSFQAVQETQYF.

This clonotype has at least ten counts. This sequence joins TRBV4-3 and TRBJ2-1; 10 bases are shared with TRBD2. Germline assignment: CDR1 LGHNA and CDR2 YSLEER. This CDR3 region has 16 residues. The ends lost 0 bases at V and 3 bases at J; junction bases unmatched: 2. The CDR3 DNA reads TGCGCCAGCAGCCAAGATGGGACTAGCGTCTACAATGAGCAGTTCTTC. Residues: CASSQDGTSVYNEQFF.

There are many counts of this clonotype. This rearrangement joins TRBV6-2 or TRBV6-3 to TRBJ2-7, with 13 bases that match TRBD2. V shed 2 bases, J shed 5 bases, and the junction held 3 bases outside the gene matches. CDR1 and CDR2 (germline): MNHEY, SVGEGT. The CDR3 extends over 15 amino acids. The CDR3 reads CASSYTSGGVDEQYF. CDR3 bases: TGTGCCAGCAGTTACACTAGCGGGGGGGTCGACGAGCAGTACTTC.

This clonotype occurred many times. This chain connects TRBV19 to TRBJ2-7, with D perhaps TRBD1 (5 bases). CDR3 length: 11 amino acids. Germline CDR1 is LNHDA and CDR2 is SQIVND (reference sequence). V gave up 8 bases and J gave up 2 bases, with 7 bases separating them. DNA for the CDR3: TGTGCCAGTGGGGCCACCTACGAGCAGTACTTC. Protein sequence: CASGATYEQYF.

The chain employs TRBV7-6 and TRBJ2-7; no definite D call. Trimming removed 0 bases at V and 6 bases at J, with 15 bases between. Per the germline V gene, CDR1 is SGHVS and CDR2 is FNYEAQ. The CDR3 consists of 15 residues. The CDR3 protein is CASSLAVGTVGEQYF. CDR3 bases: TGTGCCAGCAGCTTAGCTGTGGGTACCGTGGGCGAGCAGTACTTC.

In the case of this clonotype: One end of the junction fails to match germline, which may point to a read error. The chain links TRBV12-3 or TRBV12-4 to TRBJ2-3; maybe TRBD2 (5 bases). The CDR3 totals 14 residues. This chain's CDR3 is CASSFTRATDTQYF. CDR3 DNA: TGTGCCAGCAGTTTCACTAGGGCCACAGATACACAGTATTTT.